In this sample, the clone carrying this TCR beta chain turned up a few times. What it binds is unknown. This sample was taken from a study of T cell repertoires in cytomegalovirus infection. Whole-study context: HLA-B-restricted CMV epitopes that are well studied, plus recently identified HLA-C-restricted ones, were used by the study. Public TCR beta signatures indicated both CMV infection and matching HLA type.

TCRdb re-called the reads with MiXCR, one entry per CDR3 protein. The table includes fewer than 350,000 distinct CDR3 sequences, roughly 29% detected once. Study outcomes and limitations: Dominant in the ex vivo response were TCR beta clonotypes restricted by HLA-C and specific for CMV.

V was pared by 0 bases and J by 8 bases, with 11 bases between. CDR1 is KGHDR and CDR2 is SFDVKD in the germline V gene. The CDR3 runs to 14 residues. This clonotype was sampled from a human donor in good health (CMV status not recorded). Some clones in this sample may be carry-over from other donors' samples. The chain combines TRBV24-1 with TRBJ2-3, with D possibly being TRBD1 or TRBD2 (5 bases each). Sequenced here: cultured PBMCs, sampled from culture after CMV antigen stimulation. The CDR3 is CATSDLQGGGTQYF. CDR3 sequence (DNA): TGTGCCACCAGTGATTTGCAGGGTGGAGGTACGCAGTATTTT.